These 27 T cell receptor beta chains share one sample of origin, sequenced in a study of shared clonotypes between healthy human individuals. Using immunoSEQ multiplex PCR, the repertoire was profiled, and TCRdb retains in-frame clones only, with some absent. Seen here are 630,000 or so clones, 98% observed once, and the top ten hold 0.3% to 0.35%. Naivety among CD8 cells was defined by CD45RO negativity and positive CCR7 selection, thereby excluding terminally differentiated effector memory CD45RA+ cells. The sequenced material came from naive CD8+ T cells sorted from blood. These receptors came from a man aged 30 to 39 in good health.

The chain employs TRBV7-9 and TRBJ2-7; D remains ambiguous. CDR3 length: 13 residues. The germline CDR1 and CDR2 sequences are SEHNR and FQNEAQ (reference sequence). The ends were cut back, 5 bases at V and 7 bases at J, with 15 bases in the middle. CDR3 nucleotides: TGTGCCAGCAGCCCAGACTCTCTGGGGGAGCAGTACTTC. Translation: CASSPDSLGEQYF.

The rearrangement joins TRBV4-1 to TRBJ2-3, with D unresolved. Deletions cut 1 base from V and 3 bases from J, with 14 bases between. This CDR3 contains 16 residues. Germline assignment: CDR1 MGHRA and CDR2 YSYEKL. The CDR3 region is CASSQGSSIRTDTQYF. The CDR3 region has the DNA TGCGCCAGCAGCCAAGGGTCCAGCATCCGTACAGATACGCAGTATTTT.

CDR3 DNA sequence: TGTGCCAGCAGTGAGGGAGACTACGAGCAGTACTTC. Its translation is CASSEGDYEQYF. The gene calls are TRBV6-1 and TRBJ2-7, with D perhaps matching TRBD2 (5 bases). Germline V gene sequence: CDR1 MNHNS, CDR2 SASEGT. Trimming pared 3 bases from V and 3 bases from J, leaving 6 bases between. The CDR3 length is 12 residues.

The chain couples TRBV5-1 to TRBJ1-2, with 9 bases that match TRBD1. This CDR3 has 17 amino acids. The V gene end was trimmed by 4 bases and the J gene end by 5 bases; junction bases not matched to a gene: 15. In germline, CDR1 is SGHRS, CDR2 YFSETQ. In nucleotides, the CDR3 is TGCGCCAGCAGCCCTAATAACCCGGGACAGGGAAGATATGGCTACACCTTC. Translating it yields CASSPNNPGQGRYGYTF.

The chain has TRBV9 and TRBJ2-1; 11 bases agree with TRBD2. The CDR3 length is 17 residues. With V trimmed by 0 bases and J by 1 base, 3 bases remained unmatched. Per the germline V gene, CDR1 is SGDLS and CDR2 is YYNGEE. CDR3 amino acids: CASSVGLAGTSYNEQFF. The CDR3 DNA reads as TGTGCCAGCAGCGTAGGACTAGCGGGAACTTCCTACAATGAGCAGTTCTTC.

The rearrangement joins TRBV28 to TRBJ2-7, with D tentatively TRBD1 (5 bases). The CDR3 is made up of 16 amino acids. V gave up 1 base and J gave up 2 bases, with 15 bases separating them. Germline V gene sequence: CDR1 MDHEN, CDR2 SYDVKM. As DNA, the CDR3 is TGTGCCAGCAGTTTATCGCGAAGGGGCCAGACCTACGAGCAGTACTTC. The encoded protein is CASSLSRRGQTYEQYF.

This chain joins TRBV4-1 and TRBJ2-7; unclear D gene. The length of the CDR3 is 13 residues. Germline CDR1 and CDR2: MGHRA and YSYEKL. Trimming cost V 0 bases and J 4 bases, with 7 bases left between them. CDR3 protein: CASSQEDGYEQYF. The CDR3 DNA reads TGCGCCAGCAGCCAAGAAGACGGTTACGAGCAGTACTTC.

This chain joins TRBV7-8 and TRBJ2-1; either TRBD1 or TRBD2 may fit D (6 bases each). The V gene lost 4 bases and the J gene lost 4 bases, with 14 bases spanning the gap. Per the germline V gene, CDR1 is SGHVS and CDR2 is FQNEAQ. This CDR3 spans 15 amino acids. CDR3 bases: TGTGCCAGCAGCTCAGGGGACTTCGCTTACAATGAGCAGTTCTTC. This sequence encodes CASSSGDFAYNEQFF.

V is TRBV7-8 and J is TRBJ2-7; D uncertain. The CDR3 loop spans 14 amino acids. V lost 1 base and J lost 4, with 11 bases in between. CDR1 is SGHVS and CDR2 is FQNEAQ in the germline V gene. The DNA for the CDR3 is TGTGCCAGCAGCTTAGACTCTATAGGTTACGAGCAGTACTTC. Translating it yields CASSLDSIGYEQYF.

This clone has only a few counts. The sample contains more than one DNA sequence encoding this CDR3. The chain carries TRBV27 and TRBJ2-3; D remains unclear. V was pared by 5 bases and J by 1 base, with 7 bases between. The CDR3 loop spans 13 amino acids. Germline CDR1 reads MNHEY; CDR2 reads SMNVEV (reference sequence). The CDR3 protein is CASSLLGTDTQYF. Written as DNA, the CDR3 is TGTGCCAGCAGTCTATTGGGCACAGATACGCAGTATTTT.

The chain recombines TRBV7-8 with TRBJ2-7; D is ambiguous. The CDR3 has 13 amino acids. Germline loops: CDR1 SGHVS, CDR2 FQNEAQ. V was clipped by 2 bases and J by 2 bases, with 7 bases between them. The CDR3, as DNA: TGTGCCAGCAGCTTAAGGGCAGCCTACGAGCAGTACTTC. Its protein product is CASSLRAAYEQYF. Together with reference TRBV7-8 and TRBJ2-7, the CDR3 gives the full variable domain: GAGVSQSPRYKVAKRGQDVALRCDPISGHVSLFWYQQALGQGPEFLTYFQNEAQLDKSGLPSDRFFAERPEGSVSTLKIQRTQQEDSAVYLCASSLRAAYEQYFGPGTRLTVT.

The V gene is TRBV15, the J gene TRBJ2-7; TRBD1 matches at 9 bases. Germline CDR1 reads LNHNV; CDR2 reads YYDKDF (reference sequence). The V and J ends lost 1 base and 3 bases, in that order; junction bases with no gene match: 13. The CDR3 is made up of 18 amino acids. CDR3 sequence (DNA): TGTGCCACCAGCAGAGCCCTACAGGGGGCCAAAATAAGCTACGAGCAGTACTTC. Translating gives CATSRALQGAKISYEQYF.

The chain employs TRBV7-2 and TRBJ2-7, with 10 positions matching TRBD2. V shed 1 base, J shed 6 bases, and the junction held 9 bases outside the gene matches. Germline V CDR1 and CDR2: SGHTA, FQGNSA. This CDR3 is 16 amino acids long. The CDR3 spells CASSLEVGLAGAEQYF. CDR3 in DNA: TGTGCCAGCAGCTTAGAGGTCGGGCTAGCGGGAGCCGAGCAGTACTTC.

The chain joins TRBV27 to TRBJ2-1; D might be TRBD1 (5 bases). This CDR3 is built from 15 residues. Germline values: CDR1 MNHEY, CDR2 SMNVEV (reference sequence). Trimming cost V 6 bases and J 0 bases, with 12 bases left between them. The CDR3 DNA sequence: TGTGCCAGCAGGGGTGGGGCGAGCTCCTACAATGAGCAGTTCTTC. Translating it yields CASRGGASSYNEQFF.

J is TRBJ1-1 and V is TRBV10-1; D is unclear. The CDR3 has 13 residues. Between the trimmed V and J ends, which lost 2 bases and 4 bases, there was a span of 8 bases. Germline V gene data show CDR1 as WNHNN and CDR2 as SYGVQD (reference sequence). The DNA of the CDR3 is TGCGCCAGCAGTGAGCGGGTGACCACTGAAGCTTTCTTT. The encoded protein is CASSERVTTEAFF.

V usage is TRBV9 and J usage is TRBJ2-3, with TRBD2 identical over 7 bases. The CDR3 totals 15 residues. Germline CDR1 and CDR2: SGDLS and YYNGEE. V shed 6 bases and J 6 bases; nucleotides not matched to a gene: 13. CDR3 sequence: CASTRELAIRDTQYF. DNA of the CDR3: TGTGCCAGCACCCGAGAACTAGCGATTAGGGATACGCAGTATTTT.

This rearrangement joins TRBV28 to TRBJ1-5, with TRBD1 identical over 7 bases. Looked up from germline, CDR1 is MDHEN and CDR2 is SYDVKM. This CDR3 has 16 amino acids. With V trimmed by 3 bases and J by 4 bases, 9 bases remained unmatched. Written as DNA, the CDR3 is TGTGCCAGCAGTTTCCTACAGACAGGGACGAATCAGCCCCAGCATTTT. Its protein product is CASSFLQTGTNQPQHF.

The chain links TRBV27 to TRBJ2-7, with D maybe TRBD2 (6 bases). Trimming removed 3 bases from V and 2 bases from J, with 14 bases in between. The CDR3 runs 15 residues. Germline CDR1 is MNHEY and CDR2 is SMNVEV (reference sequence). CDR3 amino acids: CASSFLGAGTYEQYF. DNA of the CDR3: TGTGCCAGCAGTTTCCTCGGGGCGGGAACCTACGAGCAGTACTTC.

The CDR3 DNA follows: TGTGCCAGCAGCCGACACACCTACGAGCAGTACTTC. Protein sequence: CASSRHTYEQYF. The chain couples TRBV7-9 to TRBJ2-7; D gene unclear. The ends were cut back, 5 bases at V and 2 bases at J, with 7 bases in the middle. This CDR3 has 12 residues. Germline V gives CDR1 SEHNR, CDR2 FQNEAQ (reference sequence). The entire variable domain, with the rest obtained from reference TRBV7-9 and TRBJ2-7, is as follows: DTGVSQNPRHKITKRGQNVTFRCDPISEHNRLYWYRQTLGQGPEFLTYFQNEAQLEKSRLLSDRFSAERPKGSFSTLEIQRTEQGDSAMYLCASSRHTYEQYFGPGTRLTVT.

The V and J genes are TRBV29-1 and TRBJ2-6, with D unclear. The length of the CDR3 is 13 residues. Trimming removed 4 bases at V and 2 bases at J, with 6 bases between. Germline V gene lookup returns CDR1 SQVTM and CDR2 ANQGSEA. The DNA of the CDR3 is TGCAGCGTTGGGAGCACTGGGGCCAACGTCCTGACTTTC. Translating gives CSVGSTGANVLTF.

In this sample, this clone turned up once. The CDR3 protein is CASSSNGDSSYNEQFF. CDR3 DNA: TGTGCCAGCAGTTCGAACGGAGACAGCTCCTACAATGAGCAGTTCTTC. The V and J genes are TRBV6-5 and TRBJ2-1, with a weak D call TRBD1 (5 bases). CDR1 is MNHEY and CDR2 is SVGAGI in the germline V gene. V was cut by 4 bases and J by 0 bases, with 13 bases left in between. The CDR3 contains 16 residues.

The chain couples TRBV27 to TRBJ1-1, with 7 bases lining up with TRBD1. The CDR3 loop spans 13 amino acids. V lost 5 bases, J lost 11 bases, and 11 bases stayed unmatched. From germline, CDR1 is MNHEY and CDR2 SMNVEV (reference sequence). The CDR3 region is CASSRGLQGHAFF. CDR3 sequence (DNA): TGTGCCAGCAGTAGAGGCCTACAGGGGCACGCTTTCTTT.

This clone came up once. J is TRBJ2-1 and V is TRBV15; 7 nucleotides agree with TRBD2. There are 16 residues in the CDR3. In germline, CDR1 is LNHNV, CDR2 YYDKDF (reference sequence). Trimming cost V 6 bases and J 4 bases; bases outside gene matches: 12. Written as DNA, the CDR3 is TGTGCCACCAGGACACCTGAGGGAGGGCCTTACAATGAGCAGTTCTTC. This gives the protein CATRTPEGGPYNEQFF.

The chain joins TRBV7-9 to TRBJ1-1; D not certain. Germline CDR1 and CDR2: SEHNR and FQNEAQ (reference sequence). V lost 1 base and J lost 1, with 19 bases in between. This CDR3 contains 18 residues. The CDR3 reads CASSLGFSFTEGNTEAFF. The CDR3 nucleotides read TGTGCCAGCAGCTTAGGGTTTTCCTTCACGGAGGGGAACACTGAAGCTTTCTTT.

The rearrangement links TRBV10-2 to TRBJ1-1; TRBD1 is a possible D gene (5 bases). Germline V gene sequence: CDR1 WSHSY, CDR2 SAAADI. The CDR3 is 16 residues long. V shed 1 base and J shed 8 bases, with 20 bases lying between them. The CDR3 region is CASSELGDSPTGEAFF. The CDR3 DNA sequence: TGCGCCAGCAGTGAGTTGGGGGACTCCCCAACGGGAGAAGCTTTCTTT.

The chain uses TRBV5-4 and TRBJ1-1; D gene ambiguous. The CDR3 spans 16 residues. The V end lost 1 base, the J end lost 0 bases, and 13 bases lay between the germline ends. The V gene's germline CDR1 is SGHNT and CDR2 YYREEE (reference sequence). This chain's CDR3 is CASSLFGEEVNTEAFF. The CDR3 DNA is TGTGCCAGCAGCTTGTTTGGGGAGGAAGTGAACACTGAAGCTTTCTTT.

This chain connects TRBV27 to TRBJ1-1; TRBD1 matches at 7 bases. The CDR3 contains 13 residues. V shed 7 bases and J 4 bases; nucleotides not matched to a gene: 6. Germline values: CDR1 MNHEY, CDR2 SMNVEV (reference sequence). CDR3 nucleotide sequence: TGTGCCAGCATGGCTGCAGGGGGCACTGAAGCTTTCTTT. This codes for CASMAAGGTEAFF.